Below are 11 T cell receptor beta chains sequenced from a single sample in a study of technical replicates of blood from a handful of donors. Libraries were prepared by immunoSEQ multiplex PCR; TCRdb keeps only in-frame clonotypes and omits some of them. The sample has approximately 73,000 clones; roughly 97% are singletons. The specimen was T cells isolated from PBMCs. The receptors stem from a human donor in good health.

The rearrangement uses TRBV5-6 and TRBJ2-7, with D hard to call. Germline V gene data show CDR1 as SGHDT and CDR2 as YYEEEE. Trimming shortened V by 2 bases and J by 3 bases, and 6 bases separated the two germline ends. The CDR3 runs to 12 residues. Written as DNA, the CDR3 is TGTGCCAGCAGCTTATCCCTCTACGAGCAGTACTTC. This codes for CASSLSLYEQYF.

V and J are TRBV4-2 and TRBJ2-3; D might be TRBD2 (6 bases). The length of the CDR3 is 16 residues. Germline V gene data show CDR1 as LGHNA and CDR2 as YNFKEQ. V lost 0 bases to trimming and J lost 4 bases, with 14 bases between them. The CDR3 DNA reads as TGTGCCAGCAGCCAAGATAGCCCTAGCGAGGCAGATACGCAGTATTTT. As protein: CASSQDSPSEADTQYF.

The gene calls are TRBV19 and TRBJ2-7; 7 bases align to TRBD2. The germline V gene has CDR1 LNHDA and CDR2 SQIVND (reference sequence). V shed 8 bases, J shed 6 bases, and the junction held 4 bases outside the gene matches. CDR3 length: 11 amino acids. The CDR3 protein is CASGGVSEQYF. The CDR3 DNA sequence: TGTGCCAGTGGGGGGGTTTCCGAGCAGTACTTC.

The chain employs TRBV10-3 and TRBJ2-7; 10 positions match TRBD2. This CDR3 spans 17 amino acids. Germline V gene lookup returns CDR1 ENHRY and CDR2 SYGVKD. V was pared by 0 bases and J by 4 bases, with 9 bases of the junction left unmatched. CDR3 DNA sequence: TGTGCCATCAGTGAGTCGGGCCGGCTAGCGGGAGTATACGAGCAGTACTTC. This gives the protein CAISESGRLAGVYEQYF.

This rearrangement joins TRBV27 to TRBJ1-1, with D perhaps TRBD1 (6 bases). Germline V gives CDR1 MNHEY, CDR2 SMNVEV (reference sequence). V was clipped by 3 bases and J by 3 bases, with 8 bases between them. CDR3 length equals 13 residues. CDR3 loop: CASSFNRDTEAFF. For the CDR3, the DNA is TGTGCCAGCAGTTTCAACAGGGACACTGAAGCTTTCTTT.

The V and J genes are TRBV28 and TRBJ2-5, with D perhaps TRBD2 (5 bases). CDR1 MDHEN and CDR2 SYDVKM come from the germline V gene. The CDR3 contains 14 residues. Trimming pared 5 bases from V and 5 bases from J, leaving 15 bases between. This chain's CDR3 is CASSRGREWETQYF. In DNA, the CDR3 is TGTGCCAGCAGTAGAGGGAGAGAGTGGGAGACCCAGTACTTC.

The chain employs TRBV6-5 and TRBJ1-5; no firm D call. CDR1 MNHEY and CDR2 SVGAGI come from the germline V gene. Trimming stripped 8 bases from V and 3 bases from J, with 11 bases between. CDR3 size: 13 residues. The CDR3 region has the DNA TGTGCCAGCGGCATCCCACCCAATCAGCCCCAGCATTTT. Translation: CASGIPPNQPQHF.

The CDR3 DNA sequence: TGTGCCAGCAGTGAAGCGGGGACACCTTATGGCTACACCTTC. Protein: CASSEAGTPYGYTF. The chain employs TRBV6-1 and TRBJ1-2; D is possibly TRBD1 (6 bases). CDR1 MNHNS and CDR2 SASEGT come from the germline V gene. Trimming shortened V by 0 bases and J by 5 bases, and 10 bases separated the two germline ends. The CDR3 is 14 residues long.

This clone was counted a few times. The genes are TRBV7-3 and TRBJ1-1; D perhaps matches TRBD1 (6 bases). The V end lost 5 bases, the J end lost 3 bases, and 10 bases lay between the germline ends. The CDR3 runs to 13 residues. Germline lookup yields CDR1 SGHTA and CDR2 FQGTGA. CDR3 amino acids: CASSTYRDTEAFF. The CDR3 region has the DNA TGTGCCAGCAGCACGTACAGGGACACTGAAGCTTTCTTT.

This chain connects TRBV7-9 to TRBJ2-3; 9 positions match TRBD1. The CDR3 runs 17 residues. Germline V gene lookup returns CDR1 SEHNR and CDR2 FQNEAQ (reference sequence). J lost 3 bases, V lost 0 bases, and 7 bases had no gene match. CDR3 protein: CASSLAWDREVTDTQYF. The CDR3 DNA reads as TGTGCCAGCAGCTTAGCTTGGGACAGGGAAGTAACAGATACGCAGTATTTT.

The genes are TRBV13 and TRBJ2-3; 10 nucleotides match TRBD1. Germline assignment: CDR1 PRHDT and CDR2 FYEKMQ (reference sequence). This CDR3 comprises 15 residues. The ends lost 6 bases at V and 7 bases at J; junction bases unmatched: 10. CDR3 nucleotide sequence: TGTGCCAGCAGTTCCGGGACAGGGGTGCGAAATACGCAGTATTTT. Protein product: CASSSGTGVRNTQYF.